These T cell receptor beta chains were read from a single sample in a study of shared clonotypes between healthy human individuals. TCRdb's table, derived via immunoSEQ multiplex PCR, lists solely in-frame clones and lacks some. The table has 2 million to 2.5 million clones, 95% seen once. Sequenced material: naive CD4+ T cells sorted from blood. These receptor sequences come from a man aged 18 to 30 in good health. The CDR3 runs from the conserved cysteine through the conserved F or W. D genes are given only for firm matches. The size of a clone is reported for some rows only, either as once, few or many, or as a class for expanded clones.

d_call clone_size j_call v_call cdr3_aa cdr3_nt
NA NA TRBJ2-2 TRBV7-9 CASSLLSSFDAGELFF TGTGCCAGCAGCTTATTGAGTAGCTTTGACGCCGGGGAGCTGTTTTTT
TRBD1 NA TRBJ1-3 TRBV7-6 CASSPGTGVGNTIYF TGTGCCAGCAGTCCCGGGACAGGGGTCGGAAACACCATATATTTT
TRBD1 NA TRBJ2-7 TRBV19 CASIGTGAMDYEQYF TGTGCCAGTATTGGGACAGGGGCAATGGACTACGAGCAGTACTTC
NA NA TRBJ2-7 TRBV6-1 CASTHRGSYEQYF TGTGCCAGCACCCACCGAGGGTCCTACGAGCAGTACTTC
NA NA TRBJ2-5 TRBV14 CASSLRLRETQYF TGTGCCAGCAGCCTGCGCCTCCGGGAGACCCAGTACTTC
NA NA TRBJ1-5 TRBV7-9 CASSYTLDRSNQPQHF TGTGCCAGCAGCTATACCCTCGACAGAAGCAATCAGCCCCAGCATTTT
TRBD1 NA TRBJ1-4 TRBV30 CATATGGWYGNEKLFF TGTGCCACCGCGACAGGGGGTTGGTATGGTAATGAAAAACTGTTTTTT
NA NA TRBJ2-7 TRBV5-1 CASSLADRLYEQYF TGCGCCAGCAGCTTGGCAGACAGGCTCTACGAGCAGTACTTC
NA NA TRBJ2-7 TRBV6-1 CATAFGLSSYEQYF TGTGCCACCGCCTTTGGATTGAGCTCCTACGAGCAGTACTTC
NA NA TRBJ1-1 TRBV28 CASSLSGQGKHAFF TGTGCCAGCAGTTTATCGGGGCAGGGGAAGCATGCTTTCTTT
NA NA TRBJ2-7 TRBV9 CASSESEQYF TGTGCCAGCAGCGAAAGCGAGCAGTACTTC
TRBD1 NA TRBJ1-2 TRBV28 CASSRGQGYGYTF TGTGCCAGCAGCCGGGGACAGGGGTATGGCTACACCTTC
NA NA TRBJ2-7 TRBV28 CASSPGTLAYEQYF TGTGCCAGCAGTCCCGGGACACTAGCCTACGAGCAGTACTTC
NA once TRBJ1-2 TRBV7-8 CASSLPGLGGYTF TGTGCCAGCAGCTTACCGGGATTGGGTGGCTACACCTTC
TRBD1 NA TRBJ1-2 TRBV7-6 CASSRAAGQGLESYGYTF TGTGCCAGCAGCCGAGCCGCAGGACAGGGGCTAGAAAGCTATGGCTACACCTTC
NA NA TRBJ2-5 TRBV18 CASPEGGETQYF TGTGCCAGCCCAGAGGGAGGAGAGACCCAGTACTTC
NA NA TRBJ2-3 TRBV6-1 CASSDTGHITDTQYF TGTGCCAGCAGTGATACAGGGCATATTACAGATACGCAGTATTTT
NA NA TRBJ2-7 TRBV6-1 CASSDEPYEQYF TGTGCCAGCAGTGATGAGCCCTACGAGCAGTACTTC
NA NA TRBJ1-6 TRBV7-9 CASSRDGTDNSPLHF TGTGCCAGCAGCCGAGACGGGACGGATAATTCACCCCTCCACTTT
NA NA TRBJ1-4 TRBV6-5 CASSYSLGRSKKLFF TGTGCCAGCAGTTACTCGTTAGGGAGGTCAAAAAAACTGTTTTTT
TRBD2 NA TRBJ2-1 TRBV5-6 CASSLGLAGRVEQFF TGTGCCAGCAGCTTGGGACTAGCGGGACGGGTTGAGCAGTTCTTC
TRBD1 NA TRBJ1-4 TRBV28 CATLGQGDGKLFF TGTGCCACCCTGGGACAGGGGGACGGAAAACTGTTTTTT
NA NA TRBJ2-1 TRBV21-1 CASSKRVSYNEQFF TGTGCCAGCAGCAAACGAGTAAGCTACAATGAGCAGTTCTTC
TRBD1 NA TRBJ2-5 TRBV18 CASSLTGGFGETQYF TGTGCCAGCTCCCTAACAGGGGGGTTTGGAGAGACCCAGTACTTC
TRBD1 NA TRBJ1-2 TRBV27 CASSFFQGAGYTF TGTGCCAGCAGTTTTTTTCAGGGGGCTGGCTACACCTTC
NA NA TRBJ1-5 TRBV18 CASSQYQAVGSDQPQHF TGTGCCAGCTCACAATATCAGGCAGTTGGCTCCGATCAGCCCCAGCATTTT
NA NA TRBJ2-5 TRBV5-8 CASRDPRSWTQETQYF TGTGCCAGCAGGGATCCAAGGTCTTGGACCCAAGAGACCCAGTACTTC
TRBD1 NA TRBJ2-2 TRBV19 CASRIRGGNTGELFF TGTGCCAGTAGAATAAGAGGGGGCAACACCGGGGAGCTGTTTTTT
TRBD1 NA TRBJ2-4 TRBV6-6 CASSPGPGGKNIQYF TGTGCCAGCAGCCCCGGTCCAGGGGGCAAAAACATTCAGTACTTC
NA NA TRBJ2-6 TRBV5-4 CASSSASLSGANVLTF TGTGCCAGCAGTAGTGCTAGTCTTTCTGGGGCCAACGTCCTGACTTTC
NA NA TRBJ2-1 TRBV7-3 CASSPGASYNEQFF TGTGCCAGCAGCCCGGGGGCCTCCTACAATGAGCAGTTCTTC
NA once TRBJ2-2 TRBV27 CASSPGLVPITGELFF TGTGCCAGCAGCCCCGGTTTGGTCCCGATCACCGGGGAGCTGTTTTTT
NA NA TRBJ2-2 TRBV9 CASSVGSSNTGELFF TGTGCCAGCAGCGTAGGTTCTTCGAACACCGGGGAGCTGTTTTTT
NA NA TRBJ2-2 TRBV19 CASTKGTGELFF TGTGCCAGTACTAAGGGTACCGGGGAGCTGTTTTTT
TRBD1 NA TRBJ2-7 TRBV5-1 CASSLVPDRVRYEQYF TGCGCCAGCAGCTTGGTCCCAGACAGGGTACGATACGAGCAGTACTTC
NA NA TRBJ2-1 TRBV10-3 CAISASGGNYNEQFF TGTGCCATCAGTGCTTCCGGGGGAAACTACAATGAGCAGTTCTTC
NA NA TRBJ1-2 TRBV30 CAWSVGGDGYTF TGTGCCTGGAGTGTAGGGGGGGATGGCTACACCTTC
NA NA TRBJ2-7 TRBV6-5 CASSYRGQTYEQYF TGTGCCAGCAGTTACAGGGGTCAAACCTACGAGCAGTACTTC
NA NA TRBJ1-4 TRBV10-1 CASSDNEKLFF TGCGCCAGCAGTGATAATGAAAAACTGTTTTTT
NA NA TRBJ1-5 TRBV30 CAWSPRGSQPQHF TGTGCCTGGAGTCCCAGGGGCAGTCAGCCCCAGCATTTT
TRBD2 NA TRBJ2-3 TRBV7-3 CASSEKVISGGPDTQYF TGTGCCAGCAGCGAAAAAGTTATTAGCGGGGGCCCAGATACGCAGTATTTT
NA NA TRBJ2-3 TRBV4-1 CASSQGGASDTQYF TGCGCCAGCAGCCAAGGGGGGGCCTCGGATACGCAGTATTTT
NA NA TRBJ2-7 TRBV6-5 CASRVTGGGSYEQYF TGTGCCAGCCGAGTGACAGGTGGCGGTTCTTACGAGCAGTACTTC
NA NA TRBJ2-3 TRBV30 CAWTPNPERKHTDTQYF TGTGCCTGGACCCCGAACCCCGAGAGGAAACACACAGATACGCAGTATTTT
NA NA TRBJ1-2 TRBV5-1 CASSMGGTNYGYTF TGCGCCAGCAGCATGGGAGGGACAAACTATGGCTACACCTTC
NA NA TRBJ1-1 TRBV2 CASNLLMNTEAFF TGTGCCAGCAATCTTCTCATGAACACTGAAGCTTTCTTT
TRBD1 NA TRBJ2-3 TRBV10-3 CAISGSTGSSTDTQYF TGTGCCATCAGTGGATCGACAGGGTCTAGCACAGATACGCAGTATTTT
NA NA TRBJ2-7 TRBV6-6 CASSDRENSYEQYF TGTGCCAGCAGTGACCGGGAGAACTCCTACGAGCAGTACTTC
NA once TRBJ2-3 TRBV10-3 CAISSGLQTDTQYF TGTGCCATCAGTTCAGGTCTTCAGACAGATACGCAGTATTTT
NA NA TRBJ1-1 TRBV28 CAIETGTNTEAFF TGTGCCATAGAGACAGGTACCAACACTGAAGCTTTCTTT
NA NA TRBJ2-2 TRBV2 CASSVLRAIRGELFF TGTGCCAGCAGTGTTTTGAGGGCCATTCGCGGGGAGCTGTTTTTT
TRBD2 NA TRBJ2-3 TRBV10-1 CASSPLAGGAQYF TGCGCCAGCAGTCCCCTAGCGGGAGGGGCGCAGTATTTT